The subject of this entry is one TCR beta chain. This clone was seen only a few times. It has no known antigen specificity. No much larger clonotype is one base removed from it; base qualities were not supplied. This entry is derived from a study of beta chain features in type 1 diabetes (dated by TCRdb to the late 2010s). As for the study more broadly: Patients and healthy donors did not differ in mean age, gender distribution, total cell number or subset yield. Naive and central memory subsets were obtained from all 30 or so donors, but regulatory and stem cell-like memory subsets were isolated from only 8 patients and roughly eight healthy donors. A total of about 99,000,000 sorted cells were examined across all samples, and RNA yield correlated strongly with the number of cells per subset. In the study, TCRB repertoires of sorted circulating CD4+ T cell subsets from recently diagnosed type 1 diabetes patients were compared with those of matched healthy donors. Findings and caveats that apply to the study as a whole: Sequencing cDNA rather than genomic DNA could over-represent highly expressing activated cells, although activation and CD3 levels did not differ between groups. A moderate but significant shortening of TCRB CDR3 length was observed in type 1 diabetes patients in all four CD4+ subsets. Naive, central memory and regulatory TCRB repertoires appeared to be more similar among patients than among healthy donors. Fewer insertions and more nucleotide deletions at VDJ recombination sites were observed in patients with type 1 diabetes, implying thymic rearrangement abnormalities. Shorter templates might be favored by PCR, yet because patient and control samples were amplified and corrected together, any such skew would affect both groups equally. Because small numbers of individuals were included in the HLA sub-analyses, any influence of HLA type on TCRB rearrangement was left unresolved.

All of the isolated RNA was reverse transcribed with the High Capacity cDNA Reverse Transcription Kit, so expressed TCRB transcripts were sequenced. Deep immunoSEQ sequencing was applied to naive, central memory and regulatory T cell samples, giving an average of roughly 3.3 million total reads per sample. After sorted cells were lysed in RLT buffer, RNA was extracted with DNase-treated RNeasy Micro or Mini kits, with the choice depending on cell number. To prevent cross-contamination, each cell subset was processed individually, whereas patient and healthy donor samples were processed jointly. The immunoSEQ multiplex PCR was used to amplify TCRB sequences from cDNA, generating 87-bp fragments that spanned the CDR3 region. The amplicons were sequenced using the Illumina HiSeq platform. Concerning the study's data processing: PCR bias was computationally corrected using synthetic template baselines, reads within Hamming distance 2 were collapsed, and singletons that could not be merged were discarded. Reads were aligned against IMGT to assign V, D and J genes, CDR3 length and insertions or deletions at six rearrangement sites. Within each subset, clonotype counts were normalized to sorted cell number, after which true diversity and Gini coefficients were computed with the tcR R package. The overlap coefficient, calculated on TCRB nucleotide sequences, was used to measure repertoire sharing. Drawn from immuneACCESS, this table holds only the in-frame rearrangements with V and J called that TCRdb kept. Clones are partly lost; checked studies trace under half to an unresolved V gene and leave the rest unexplained. V and J calls and clone size are copied from that table; D and trimming were computed from the DNA. The sample data list about 240,000 clones, and 25% to 35% of these were observed just once. The ten most abundant clones make up around 4% of the sample.

From the germline V gene (reference sequence), CDR1 is GTSNPN and CDR2 is SVGIG. The CDR3 has 12 amino acids, counting the end cysteine and phenylalanine. Here the CDR3 DNA is all that survives: 36 bases in frame from base 1. The germline ends are 5 bases apart after V is trimmed by 2 bases and J by 0 bases. From each donor, a single peripheral blood sample of about 100 mL on average was drawn into heparinised tubes. A BD FACSAria II was used to sort naive, central memory, regulatory and stem cell-like memory CD4+ T cells with a panel that included CD45RO, CCR7, CD25, CD127, CD95 and CD27. Purity was above 98% for every sorted population. PBMCs were isolated right away by Lymphoprep density gradient centrifugation and were stained directly, without culture. To minimize batch effects, samples were stained and sorted in pairs, one healthy donor with one patient per experiment.

The V gene is TRBV30 and the J gene is TRBJ2-7; the D gene is not confidently resolved. The sample comprised central memory CD4+ T cells from blood. This receptor was taken from a man aged 25-45 years in good health. Read as DNA, the sequence is TGTGCCTGGAGTAGTAGCTCCTACGAGCAGTACTTC. It is translated as CAWSSSSYEQYF. The CDR3, completed at both ends by the reference TRBV30 and TRBJ2-7 genes, gives the full variable domain SQTIHQWPATLVQPVGSPLSLECTVEGTSNPNLYWYRQAAGRGLQLLFYSVGIGQISSEVPQNLSASRPQDRQFILSSKKLLLSDSGFYLCAWSSSSYEQYFGPGTRLTVT.